These 14 T cell receptor beta chains were all obtained from the same sample, sequenced in a study of radiotherapy plus CTLA-4 blockade in lung cancer. The assay was immunoSEQ multiplex PCR, and TCRdb's table has in-frame clones only and misses some. This repertoire shows tens of thousands of clones, roughly 80% found once; its top ten account for over 0.75%. This material consisted of peripheral blood, taken from a patient treated with radiotherapy plus ipilimumab. These receptors were collected from a human donor with non-small cell lung cancer who had stable disease on radiotherapy plus ipilimumab.

The chain is built from TRBV9 and TRBJ2-5, with TRBD2 identical over 13 bases. CDR1 is SGDLS, CDR2 YYNGEE, per germline. V shed 1 base, J shed 5 bases, and the junction held 5 bases outside the gene matches. This CDR3 is 16 amino acids long. The CDR3 is CASSVLLAGGLETQYF. DNA of the CDR3: TGTGCCAGCAGCGTATTACTAGCGGGAGGGCTGGAGACCCAGTACTTC. Using reference TRBV9 and TRBJ2-5 for the parts outside the CDR3, the full variable domain is DSGVTQTPKHLITATGQRVTLRCSPRSGDLSVYWYQQSLDQGLQFLIQYYNGEERAKGNILERFSAQQFPDLHSELNLSSLELGDSALYFCASSVLLAGGLETQYFGPGTRLLVL.

This clone showed up just a few times. This sequence joins TRBV7-2 and TRBJ1-2; possibly TRBD1 for D (6 bases). This CDR3 has 14 amino acids. Germline loops: CDR1 SGHTA, CDR2 FQGNSA. Deletions cut 1 base from V and 2 bases from J, with 8 bases between. CDR3 region: CASSLDTGNYGYTF. The CDR3 coding sequence is TGTGCCAGCAGCTTAGATACAGGGAACTATGGCTACACCTTC.

This clone appeared a few times. The chain recombines TRBV7-8 with TRBJ1-1; D is ambiguous. The ends were cut back, 4 bases at V and 2 bases at J, with 11 bases in the middle. The V gene's germline CDR1 is SGHVS and CDR2 FQNEAQ. CDR3 length: 14 amino acids. The CDR3 reads CASSSTELNTEAFF. The DNA for the CDR3 is TGTGCCAGCAGCTCAACAGAGCTTAACACTGAAGCTTTCTTT.

The V and J genes are TRBV28 and TRBJ1-4; D remains ambiguous. This CDR3 is 12 amino acids long. The V gene lost 1 base and the J gene lost 7 bases, with 4 bases spanning the gap. Germline V gives CDR1 MDHEN, CDR2 SYDVKM. The CDR3 DNA sequence: TGTGCCAGCAGTTTATTCCGTGAAAAACTGTTTTTT. Translation: CASSLFREKLFF.

The chain has TRBV7-2 and TRBJ1-1; 7 positions agree with TRBD1. The CDR3 contains 17 residues. V lost 1 base to trimming and J lost 0 bases; unmatched junction nucleotides: 8. The germline V gene encodes CDR1 SGHTA and CDR2 FQGNSA. CDR3 residues: CASSLGKIGTVNTEAFF. The CDR3 region has the DNA TGTGCCAGCAGCTTAGGAAAAATAGGGACAGTGAACACTGAAGCTTTCTTT.

The genes are TRBV20-1 and TRBJ2-7; unclear D gene. The CDR3 totals 11 residues. Trimming removed 2 bases from V and 3 bases from J, with 5 bases in between. CDR1 is DFQATT and CDR2 is SNEGSKA in the germline V gene (reference sequence). The CDR3 DNA reads as TGCAGTGCTAGAATCGGCTACGAGCAGTACTTC. Protein sequence: CSARIGYEQYF.

The chain combines TRBV9 with TRBJ2-6, with D possibly being TRBD1 (6 bases). This CDR3 has 16 residues. Germline-derived CDR1 and CDR2 are SGDLS and YYNGEE. Trimming took off 4 bases at V and 3 bases at J, with 14 bases between the two ends. The CDR3 DNA follows: TGTGCCAGCAGCTCTCGTTCAGGGGTTGGGGCCAACGTCCTGACTTTC. Encoded protein: CASSSRSGVGANVLTF.

This clone was detected only a few times. J is TRBJ1-3 and V is TRBV28, with TRBD1 as a possible D gene (5 bases). Deletions cut 7 bases from V and 0 bases from J, with 16 bases between. CDR3 size: 16 residues. Germline CDR1 is MDHEN and CDR2 is SYDVKM. The CDR3 DNA sequence: TGTGCCAGCACCAAAGTGGGGCTTAGCTCTGGAAACACCATATATTTT. Protein sequence: CASTKVGLSSGNTIYF.

The chain recombines TRBV7-6 with TRBJ2-1; 7 positions match TRBD2. CDR3 size: 15 residues. V lost 3 bases to trimming and J lost 0 bases; unmatched junction nucleotides: 2. CDR1 and CDR2 from the germline V gene are SGHVS and FNYEAQ. The CDR3 DNA is TGTGCCAGCAGCTTCGGGGGGAGCTCCTACAATGAGCAGTTCTTC. Its translation: CASSFGGSSYNEQFF. Looking up the rest from reference TRBV7-6 and TRBJ2-1 gives the full variable domain: GAGVSQSPRYKVTKRGQDVALRCDPISGHVSLYWYRQALGQGPEFLTYFNYEAQQDKSGLPNDRFSAERPEGSISTLTIQRTEQRDSAMYRCASSFGGSSYNEQFFGPGTRLTVL.

The CDR3 region has the DNA TGTGCCAGCAGTGCCGGGACTGCTGGAAACACCATATATTTT. Translated, it gives CASSAGTAGNTIYF. J is TRBJ1-3 and V is TRBV6-1; the D gene is possibly TRBD1 (5 bases). V dropped 4 bases and J dropped 2 bases, with 9 bases sitting between them. The CDR3 consists of 14 residues. Looked up from germline, CDR1 is MNHNS and CDR2 is SASEGT.

This clone has a handful of counts. The gene calls are TRBV4-1 and TRBJ1-4; D ambiguous. Per germline, CDR1 MGHRA and CDR2 YSYEKL. V shed 5 bases and J shed 0 bases, with 7 bases lying between them. There are 14 residues in the CDR3. The DNA of the CDR3 is TGCGCCAGCAGCGGGAGCCCAACTAATGAAAAACTGTTTTTT. It specifies CASSGSPTNEKLFF.

The J gene is TRBJ1-3, the V gene TRBV6-5; TRBD1 aligns across 8 bases. V dropped 6 bases and J dropped 0; count of bases not matched to a gene: 4. The germline CDR1 and CDR2 sequences are MNHEY and SVGAGI. The length of the CDR3 is 15 residues. The CDR3 nucleotides read TGTGCCAGCAGCAATACAGGGGGCTCTGGAAACACCATATATTTT. As protein: CASSNTGGSGNTIYF.

The chain links TRBV7-2 to TRBJ2-5; tentatively, D is TRBD2 (5 bases). Looked up from germline, CDR1 is SGHTA and CDR2 is FQGNSA. Trimming removed 4 bases from V and 5 bases from J, with 20 bases in between. CDR3 size: 16 residues. The CDR3 here is CASSSAGVLGWETQYF. The CDR3, as DNA: TGTGCCAGCAGCTCCGCCGGGGTCCTTGGATGGGAGACCCAGTACTTC.

The chain couples TRBV28 to TRBJ2-2; 7 nucleotides line up with TRBD1. The CDR3 has 14 residues. Germline loops: CDR1 MDHEN, CDR2 SYDVKM. V was clipped by 7 bases and J by 2 bases; unmatched bases: 4. This CDR3 is CASMTGTNTGELFF. Here the CDR3 DNA reads TGTGCCAGCATGACAGGGACCAACACCGGGGAGCTGTTTTTT.